Listed here are 11 T cell receptor beta chains from one sample, sequenced in a study of blood T cells in healthy people across ages. Primers used in a second PCR of roughly 6 to 11 cycles were a sample-barcoded 5' primer and a J-beta primer mix. TCRdb re-analysed the 5' RACE reads in MiXCR, keeping a single row per CDR3 protein. The sample records roughly 1,800,000 distinct CDR3 sequences, roughly 49% being singletons. Sequenced material: blood. The receptors were sampled from a woman between 35 and 50 years old in good health.

This clonotype was counted between two and nine times. The V and J genes are TRBV6-2 or TRBV6-3 and TRBJ2-5; TRBD2 matches 10 bases. This CDR3 is built from 17 residues. CDR1 is MNHEY, CDR2 SVGEGT, per germline. Trimming removed 1 base from V and 0 bases from J; junction bases left unmatched: 5. The CDR3 loop is CASSYWASGGYQETQYF. The DNA of the CDR3 is TGTGCCAGCAGTTACTGGGCTAGCGGGGGCTACCAAGAGACCCAGTACTTC.

This clonotype has a single count. V gene TRBV27 combines with J gene TRBJ2-3; D not resolved. Germline V gives CDR1 MNHEY, CDR2 SMNVEV (reference sequence). V lost 6 bases and J lost 0, with 7 bases in between. The CDR3 consists of 13 residues. CDR3 DNA sequence: TGTGCCAGCAGATGGGCTAGCACAGATACGCAGTATTTT. Its translation is CASRWASTDTQYF.

This chain links TRBV6-6 with TRBJ1-2; TRBD1 matches at 9 bases. Germline V lookup: CDR1 MNHNY, CDR2 SVGAGI (reference sequence). The CDR3 is made up of 13 amino acids. The V gene end was trimmed by 8 bases and the J gene end by 5 bases; junction bases not matched to a gene: 6. The CDR3 region is CASGGDRVYGYTF. The CDR3 DNA reads TGTGCCAGCGGGGGGGACAGGGTTTATGGCTACACCTTC.

This clonotype was seen just once. J is TRBJ2-3 and V is TRBV20-1; D remains ambiguous. Germline V lookup: CDR1 DFQATT, CDR2 SNEGSKA (reference sequence). The CDR3 covers 13 residues. Trimming removed 3 bases at V and 5 bases at J, with 12 bases between. CDR3 nucleotides: TGCAGTGCTAGTGAAGGGTCCGGAGATACGCAGTATTTT. It codes for CSASEGSGDTQYF.

The chain combines TRBV15 with TRBJ2-7, with 12 bases identical to TRBD1. The length of the CDR3 is 15 residues. The germline gives CDR1 LNHNV, CDR2 YYDKDF (reference sequence). V lost 3 bases to trimming and J lost 9 bases; unmatched junction nucleotides: 9. The CDR3 DNA reads as TGTGCCACCAGCAGTTTCGGGACAGGGGGCCGTACGCAGTACTTC. It yields the protein CATSSFGTGGRTQYF.

This clonotype has only one observation. The V gene is TRBV2, the J gene TRBJ2-7; no reliable D call. TRBJ2-5 matches the DNA end more closely, so the J call is doubtful. Germline V lookup: CDR1 SNHLY, CDR2 FYNNEI. CDR3 length: 13 amino acids. The CDR3 region has the DNA TGTGCCAGCAGTGAAGGGGCCACGAGGACCCAGTACTTC. This sequence encodes CASSEGATRTQYF.

The rearrangement joins TRBV10-1 to TRBJ2-4; D call uncertain. This CDR3 region has 16 residues. The germline V gene has CDR1 WNHNN and CDR2 SYGVQD (reference sequence). V lost 9 bases and J 0 bases, leaving 18 bases between the germline ends. CDR3 sequence (DNA): TGCGCCAGTTATAGACTGGAGACTCTAGCCAAAAACATTCAGTACTTC. This codes for CASYRLETLAKNIQYF.

Only a few counts were recorded for this clonotype. V and J are TRBV24-1 and TRBJ2-3; D may be TRBD2 (6 bases). With 10 bases removed from V and 2 bases from J, the gap between germline ends came to 12 bases. The V gene's germline CDR1 is KGHDR and CDR2 SFDVKD. This CDR3 spans 13 amino acids. The CDR3 loop reads CATNGDFTDTQYF. CDR3 nucleotides: TGTGCCACAAATGGGGACTTCACAGATACGCAGTATTTT.

This clonotype was observed a handful of times. This chain joins TRBV4-3 and TRBJ1-4; D gene unclear. With 0 bases removed from V and 7 bases from J, the gap between germline ends came to 15 bases. This CDR3 comprises 16 residues. Germline lookup yields CDR1 LGHNA and CDR2 YSLEER. The CDR3 DNA follows: TGCGCCAGCAGCCAAGATAGGCCGGGAGGCCTTGAAAAACTGTTTTTT. The encoded protein is CASSQDRPGGLEKLFF.

This chain joins TRBV15 and TRBJ2-1, with 10 bases aligning to TRBD2. Losses at the gene ends were 1 base for V and 10 bases for J; bases not matched to a gene: 10. The CDR3 consists of 16 residues. From germline, CDR1 is LNHNV and CDR2 YYDKDF (reference sequence). The chain's CDR3 is CATSRASGGFVDEQFF. DNA for the CDR3: TGTGCCACCAGCAGAGCTAGCGGGGGATTTGTGGACGAGCAGTTCTTC.

The J gene is TRBJ1-2, the V gene TRBV18; 7 nucleotides agree with TRBD1. From germline, CDR1 is KGHSH and CDR2 LQKENI. V was pared by 1 base and J by 0 bases, with 5 bases of the junction left unmatched. There are 16 residues in the CDR3. The CDR3 protein is CASSPRQGSANYGYTF. For the CDR3, the DNA is TGTGCCAGCTCACCACGACAGGGATCTGCTAACTATGGCTACACCTTC.